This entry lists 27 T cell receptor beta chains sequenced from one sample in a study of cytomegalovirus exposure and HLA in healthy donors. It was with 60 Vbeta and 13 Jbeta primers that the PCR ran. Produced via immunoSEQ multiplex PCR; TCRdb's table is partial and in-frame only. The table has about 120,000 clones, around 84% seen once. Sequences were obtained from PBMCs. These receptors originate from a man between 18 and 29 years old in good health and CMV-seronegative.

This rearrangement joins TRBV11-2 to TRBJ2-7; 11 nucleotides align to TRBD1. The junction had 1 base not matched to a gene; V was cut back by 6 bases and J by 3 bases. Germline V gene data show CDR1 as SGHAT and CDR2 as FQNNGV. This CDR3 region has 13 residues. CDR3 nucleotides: TGTGCCAGCAGGGGGACAGGGGGCTACGAGCAGTACTTC. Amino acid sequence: CASRGTGGYEQYF.

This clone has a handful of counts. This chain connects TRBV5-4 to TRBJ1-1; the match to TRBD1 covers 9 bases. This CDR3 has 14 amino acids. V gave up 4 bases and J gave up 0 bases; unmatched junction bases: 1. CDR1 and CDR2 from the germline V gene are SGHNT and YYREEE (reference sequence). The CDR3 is CASSRDRVNTEAFF. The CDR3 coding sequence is TGTGCCAGCAGCCGGGACAGGGTGAACACTGAAGCTTTCTTT.

This chain's CDR3 is CASSFKPNEKLFF. The CDR3, as DNA: TGTGCCAGCAGTTTTAAGCCCAATGAAAAACTGTTTTTT. The rearrangement joins TRBV6-5 to TRBJ1-4, with D unresolved. The CDR3 totals 13 residues. The germline V gene has CDR1 MNHEY and CDR2 SVGAGI. The ends were cut back, 4 bases at V and 5 bases at J, with 8 bases in the middle.

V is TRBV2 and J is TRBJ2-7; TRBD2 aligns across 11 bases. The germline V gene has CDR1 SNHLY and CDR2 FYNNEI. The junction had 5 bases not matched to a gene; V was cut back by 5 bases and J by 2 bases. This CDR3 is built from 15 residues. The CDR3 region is CASSLASGGTYEQYF. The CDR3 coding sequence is TGTGCCAGCAGTTTGGCTAGCGGGGGGACCTACGAGCAGTACTTC.

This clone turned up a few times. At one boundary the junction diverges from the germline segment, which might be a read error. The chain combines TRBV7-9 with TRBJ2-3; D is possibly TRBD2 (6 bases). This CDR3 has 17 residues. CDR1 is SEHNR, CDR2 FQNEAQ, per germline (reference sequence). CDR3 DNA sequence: TGTTCCAGCAGCTTAGCCAGCGGGCCAGTTAACACAGATACGCAGTATTTT. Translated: CSSSLASGPVNTDTQYF.

CDR3: CASTRTGASYGYTF. The CDR3 coding sequence is TGTGCCAGCACCAGGACAGGGGCGTCCTATGGCTACACCTTC. The rearrangement links TRBV6-1 to TRBJ1-2; 9 nucleotides match TRBD1. V lost 7 bases and J lost 4; bases outside the gene matches: 7. Germline V CDR1 and CDR2: MNHNS, SASEGT. The CDR3 is 14 amino acids.

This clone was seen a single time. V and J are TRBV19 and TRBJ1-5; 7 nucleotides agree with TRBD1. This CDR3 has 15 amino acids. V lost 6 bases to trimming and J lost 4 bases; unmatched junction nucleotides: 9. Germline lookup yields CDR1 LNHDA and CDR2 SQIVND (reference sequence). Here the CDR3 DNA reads TGTGCCAGTAGCAGGGGGACCCAGGGGAATCAGCCCCAGCATTTT. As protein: CASSRGTQGNQPQHF.

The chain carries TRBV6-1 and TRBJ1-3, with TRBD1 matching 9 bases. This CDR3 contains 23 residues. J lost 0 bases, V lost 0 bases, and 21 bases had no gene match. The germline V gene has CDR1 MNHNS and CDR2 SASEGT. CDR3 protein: CASSEALRYRRGTGSFSGNTIYF. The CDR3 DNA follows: TGTGCCAGCAGTGAAGCGCTTAGGTATCGCCGCGGGACAGGGTCTTTCTCTGGAAACACCATATATTTT.

CDR3 loop: CASSLSGGWEGTSYGYTF. The DNA for the CDR3 is TGTGCCAGCAGCTTAAGTGGGGGATGGGAGGGAACAAGCTATGGCTACACCTTC. J is TRBJ1-2 and V is TRBV11-2, with D perhaps matching TRBD1 (5 bases). Germline V gene sequence: CDR1 SGHAT, CDR2 FQNNGV. The CDR3 is made up of 18 amino acids. V dropped 2 bases and J dropped 4 bases, with 23 bases sitting between them.

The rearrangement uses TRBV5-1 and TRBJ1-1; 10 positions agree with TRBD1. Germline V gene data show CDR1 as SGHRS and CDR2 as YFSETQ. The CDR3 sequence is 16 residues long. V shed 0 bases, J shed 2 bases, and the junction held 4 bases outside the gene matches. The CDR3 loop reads CASSLVRDRGNTEAFF. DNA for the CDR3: TGCGCCAGCAGCTTGGTCCGGGACAGGGGCAACACTGAAGCTTTCTTT. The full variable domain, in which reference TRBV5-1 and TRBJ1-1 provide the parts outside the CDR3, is KAGVTQTPRYLIKTRGQQVTLSCSPISGHRSVSWYQQTPGQGLQFLFEYFSETQRNKGNFPGRFSGRQFSNSRSEMNVSTLELGDSALYLCASSLVRDRGNTEAFFGQGTRLTVV.

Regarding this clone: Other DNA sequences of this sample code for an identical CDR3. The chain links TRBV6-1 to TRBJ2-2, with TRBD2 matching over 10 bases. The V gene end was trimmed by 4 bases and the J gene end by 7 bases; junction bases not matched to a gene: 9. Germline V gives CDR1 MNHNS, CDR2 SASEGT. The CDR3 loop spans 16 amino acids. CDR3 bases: TGTGCCAGCAGTGCGCTAGCGGGGGACGGAAGCGGGGAGCTGTTTTTT. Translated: CASSALAGDGSGELFF.

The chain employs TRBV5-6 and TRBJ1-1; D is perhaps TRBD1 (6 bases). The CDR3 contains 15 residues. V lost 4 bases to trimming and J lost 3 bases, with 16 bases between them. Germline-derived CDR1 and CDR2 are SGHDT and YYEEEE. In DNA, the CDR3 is TGTGCCAGCAGCCCCACAGGGCGCCCTCACACTGAAGCTTTCTTT. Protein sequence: CASSPTGRPHTEAFF. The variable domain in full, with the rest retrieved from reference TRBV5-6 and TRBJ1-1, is DAGVTQSPTHLIKTRGQQVTLRCSPKSGHDTVSWYQQALGQGPQFIFQYYEEEERQRGNFPDRFSGHQFPNYSSELNVNALLLGDSALYLCASSPTGRPHTEAFFGQGTRLTVV.

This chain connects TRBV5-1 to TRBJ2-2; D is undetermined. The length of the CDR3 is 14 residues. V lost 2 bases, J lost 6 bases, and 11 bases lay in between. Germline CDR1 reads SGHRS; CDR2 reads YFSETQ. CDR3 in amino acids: CASSLLTSPGELFF. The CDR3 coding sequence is TGCGCCAGCAGCTTACTGACAAGTCCCGGGGAGCTGTTTTTT.

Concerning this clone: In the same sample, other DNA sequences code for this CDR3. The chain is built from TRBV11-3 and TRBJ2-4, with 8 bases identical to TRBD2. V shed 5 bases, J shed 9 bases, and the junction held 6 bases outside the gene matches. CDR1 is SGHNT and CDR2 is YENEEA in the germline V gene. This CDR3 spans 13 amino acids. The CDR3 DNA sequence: TGTGCCAGCAGCCCAGGACTAGCTGGCATTCAGTACTTC. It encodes CASSPGLAGIQYF.

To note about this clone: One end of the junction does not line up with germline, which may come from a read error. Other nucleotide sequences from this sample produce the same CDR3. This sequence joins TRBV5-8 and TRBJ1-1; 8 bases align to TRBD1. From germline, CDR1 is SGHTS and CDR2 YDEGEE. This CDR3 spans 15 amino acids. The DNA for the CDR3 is TGTGCCAGCAGCCTGGGACAGGTCCAGAACACCGAAGCTTTCTTT. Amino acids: CASSLGQVQNTEAFF.

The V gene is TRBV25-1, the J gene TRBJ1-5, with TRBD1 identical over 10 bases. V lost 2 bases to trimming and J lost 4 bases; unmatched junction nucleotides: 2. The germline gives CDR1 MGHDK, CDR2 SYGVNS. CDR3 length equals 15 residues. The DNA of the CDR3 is TGTGCCAGCAGTGAAGCGGACAGGGGGAATCAGCCCCAGCATTTT. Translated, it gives CASSEADRGNQPQHF.

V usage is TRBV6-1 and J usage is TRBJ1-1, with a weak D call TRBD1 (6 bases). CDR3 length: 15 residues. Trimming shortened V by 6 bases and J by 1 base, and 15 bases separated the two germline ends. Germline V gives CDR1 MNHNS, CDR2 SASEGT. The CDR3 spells CASRRTRDKNTEAFF. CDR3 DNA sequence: TGTGCCAGCAGGAGAACTAGGGACAAGAACACTGAAGCTTTCTTT.

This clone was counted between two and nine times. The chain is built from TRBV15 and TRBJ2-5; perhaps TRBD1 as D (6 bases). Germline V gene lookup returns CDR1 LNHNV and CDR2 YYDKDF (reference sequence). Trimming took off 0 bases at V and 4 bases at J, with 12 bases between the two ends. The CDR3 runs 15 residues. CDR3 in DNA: TGTGCCACCAGCAGAGACCGGGACATTGGAGAGACCCAGTACTTC. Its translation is CATSRDRDIGETQYF.

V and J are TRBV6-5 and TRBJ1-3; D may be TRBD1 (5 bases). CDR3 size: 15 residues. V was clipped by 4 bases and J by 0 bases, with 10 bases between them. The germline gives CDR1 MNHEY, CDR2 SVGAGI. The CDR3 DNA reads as TGTGCCAGCAGTTCCACAGGCTTCTCTGGAAACACCATATATTTT. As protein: CASSSTGFSGNTIYF.

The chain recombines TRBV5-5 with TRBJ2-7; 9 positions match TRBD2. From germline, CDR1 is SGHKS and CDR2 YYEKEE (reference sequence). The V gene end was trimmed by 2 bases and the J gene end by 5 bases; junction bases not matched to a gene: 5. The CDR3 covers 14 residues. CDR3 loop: CASSFAGGSHEQYF. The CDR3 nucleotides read TGTGCCAGCAGCTTCGCGGGGGGGAGCCACGAGCAGTACTTC.

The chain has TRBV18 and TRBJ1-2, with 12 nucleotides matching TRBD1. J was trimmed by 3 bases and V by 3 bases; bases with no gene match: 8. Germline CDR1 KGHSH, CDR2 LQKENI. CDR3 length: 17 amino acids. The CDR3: CASSPESGTGGHYGYTF. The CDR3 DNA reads TGTGCCAGCTCACCGGAATCCGGGACAGGGGGCCACTATGGCTACACCTTC.

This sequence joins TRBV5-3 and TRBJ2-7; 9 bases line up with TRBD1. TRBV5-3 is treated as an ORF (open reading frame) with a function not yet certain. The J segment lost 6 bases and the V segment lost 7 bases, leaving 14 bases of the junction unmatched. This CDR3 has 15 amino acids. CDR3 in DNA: TGTGCCAGACCCCCATCCCGGGACAGGGAGAGCGAGCAGTACTTC. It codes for CARPPSRDRESEQYF.

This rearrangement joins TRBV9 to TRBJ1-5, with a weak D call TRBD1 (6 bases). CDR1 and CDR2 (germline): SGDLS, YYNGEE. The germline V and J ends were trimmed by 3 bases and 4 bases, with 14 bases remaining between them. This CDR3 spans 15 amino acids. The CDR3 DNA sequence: TGTGCCAGCAGCGAGGGGGTTCGTGGAAATCAGCCCCAGCATTTT. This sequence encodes CASSEGVRGNQPQHF.

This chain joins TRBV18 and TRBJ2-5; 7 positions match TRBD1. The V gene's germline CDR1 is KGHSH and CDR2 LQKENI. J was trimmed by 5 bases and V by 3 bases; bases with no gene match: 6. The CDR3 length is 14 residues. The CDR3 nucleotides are TGTGCCAGCTCACCGACAGGGTTACGGGAGACCCAGTACTTC. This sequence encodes CASSPTGLRETQYF. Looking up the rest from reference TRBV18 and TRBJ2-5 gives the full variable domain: NAGVMQNPRHLVRRRGQEARLRCSPMKGHSHVYWYRQLPEEGLKFMVYLQKENIIDESGMPKERFSAEFPKEGPSILRIQQVVRGDSAAYFCASSPTGLRETQYFGPGTRLLVL.

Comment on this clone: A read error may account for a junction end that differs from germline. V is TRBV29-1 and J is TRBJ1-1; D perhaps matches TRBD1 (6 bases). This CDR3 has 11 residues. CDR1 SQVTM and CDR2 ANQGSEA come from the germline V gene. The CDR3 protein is CGVERGTGAFF. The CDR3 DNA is TGCGGCGTTGAAAGGGGGACGGGGGCTTTCTTT.

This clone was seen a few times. CDR3: CASSLDRDSLNSPLHF. CDR3 DNA: TGTGCCAGCAGTTTAGATCGGGACAGCCTTAATTCACCCCTCCACTTT. The chain carries TRBV27 and TRBJ1-6, with 7 nucleotides matching TRBD1. There are 16 residues in the CDR3. The junction had 7 bases not matched to a gene; V was cut back by 2 bases and J by 6 bases. Germline V CDR1 and CDR2: MNHEY, SMNVEV (reference sequence).

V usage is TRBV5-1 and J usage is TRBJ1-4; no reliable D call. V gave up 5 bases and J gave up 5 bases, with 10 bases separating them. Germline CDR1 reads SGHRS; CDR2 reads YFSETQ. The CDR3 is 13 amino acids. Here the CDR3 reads CASREGTNEKLFF. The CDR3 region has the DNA TGCGCCAGCAGAGAGGGCACGAATGAAAAACTGTTTTTT.